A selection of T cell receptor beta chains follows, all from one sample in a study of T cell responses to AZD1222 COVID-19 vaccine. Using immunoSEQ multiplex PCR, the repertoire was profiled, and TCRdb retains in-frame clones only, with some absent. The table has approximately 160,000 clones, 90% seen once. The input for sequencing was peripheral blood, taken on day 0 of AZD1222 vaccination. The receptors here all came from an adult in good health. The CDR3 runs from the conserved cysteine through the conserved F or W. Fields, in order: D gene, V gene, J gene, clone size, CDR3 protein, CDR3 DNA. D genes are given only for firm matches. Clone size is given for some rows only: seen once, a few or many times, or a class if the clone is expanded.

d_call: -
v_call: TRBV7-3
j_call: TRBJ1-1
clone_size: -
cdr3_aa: CASSLQGGNTEAFF
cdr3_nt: TGTGCCAGCAGCTTACAGGGCGGTAACACTGAAGCTTTCTTT

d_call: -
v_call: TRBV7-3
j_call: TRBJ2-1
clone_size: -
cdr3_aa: CASSLGTANEQFF
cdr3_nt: TGTGCCAGCAGCTTAGGGACTGCCAATGAGCAGTTCTTC

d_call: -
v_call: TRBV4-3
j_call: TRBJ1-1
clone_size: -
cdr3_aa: CASSQPGQTEAFF
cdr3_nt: TGCGCCAGCAGCCAGCCAGGACAGACCGAAGCTTTCTTT

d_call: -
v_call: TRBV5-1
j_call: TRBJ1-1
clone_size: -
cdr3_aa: CASSLVAGTEAFF
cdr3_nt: TGCGCCAGCAGCTTGGTTGCAGGCACTGAAGCTTTCTTT

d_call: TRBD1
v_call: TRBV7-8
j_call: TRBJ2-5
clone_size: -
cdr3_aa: CASSPRPGQGATQYF
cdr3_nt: TGTGCCAGCAGCCCCCGACCGGGACAGGGTGCGACCCAGTACTTC

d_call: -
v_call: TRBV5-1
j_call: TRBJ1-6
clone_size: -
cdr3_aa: CASSLAVGKINSPLHF
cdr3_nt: TGCGCCAGCAGCTTGGCGGTGGGGAAAATCAATTCACCCCTCCACTTT

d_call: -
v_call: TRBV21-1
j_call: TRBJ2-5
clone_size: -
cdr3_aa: CASSATRTRRETQYF
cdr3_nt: TGTGCCAGCAGCGCAACTCGGACCAGGAGGGAGACCCAGTACTTC

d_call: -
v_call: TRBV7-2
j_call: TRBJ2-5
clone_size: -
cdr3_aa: CATRDGPQETQYF
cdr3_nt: TGTGCCACCCGGGACGGCCCTCAAGAGACCCAGTACTTC

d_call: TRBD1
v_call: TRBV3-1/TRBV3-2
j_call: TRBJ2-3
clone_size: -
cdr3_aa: CASSQGQGGGTDTQYF
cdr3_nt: TGTGCCAGCAGCCAAGGACAGGGTGGGGGCACAGATACGCAGTATTTT

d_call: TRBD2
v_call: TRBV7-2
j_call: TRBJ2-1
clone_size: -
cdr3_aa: CASSPPGLAGGQNEQFF
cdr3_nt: TGTGCCAGCAGCCCGCCGGGACTAGCGGGGGGGCAAAATGAGCAGTTCTTC

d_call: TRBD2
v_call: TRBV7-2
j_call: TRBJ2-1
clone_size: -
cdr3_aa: CASSIGLAGYNEQFF
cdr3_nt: TGTGCCAGCAGCATCGGACTAGCGGGGTACAATGAGCAGTTCTTC

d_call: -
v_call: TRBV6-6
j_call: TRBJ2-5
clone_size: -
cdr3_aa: CASSLTGPTGETQYF
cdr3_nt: TGTGCCAGCAGTTTAACAGGGCCTACGGGGGAGACCCAGTACTTC

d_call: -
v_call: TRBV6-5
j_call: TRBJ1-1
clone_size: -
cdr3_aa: CASSYDKKGKGAFF
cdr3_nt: TGTGCCAGCAGTTACGATAAGAAGGGGAAGGGAGCTTTCTTT

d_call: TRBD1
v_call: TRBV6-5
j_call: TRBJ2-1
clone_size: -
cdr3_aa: CASRDRGSYNEQFF
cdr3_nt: TGTGCCAGCAGGGACAGGGGTTCCTACAATGAGCAGTTCTTC

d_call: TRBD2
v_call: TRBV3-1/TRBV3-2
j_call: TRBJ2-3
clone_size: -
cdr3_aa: CASSRPGLAGGPRDTQYF
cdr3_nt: TGTGCCAGCAGCCGACCGGGACTAGCGGGGGGGCCCCGAGATACGCAGTATTTT

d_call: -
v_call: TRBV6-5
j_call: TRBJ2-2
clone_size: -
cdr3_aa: CASRPRSGELFF
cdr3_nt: TGTGCCAGCAGGCCCCGCAGCGGGGAGCTGTTTTTT

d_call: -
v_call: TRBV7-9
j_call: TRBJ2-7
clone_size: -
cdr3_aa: CASSPQYSEQYF
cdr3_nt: TGTGCCAGCAGCCCACAGTATTCCGAGCAGTACTTC

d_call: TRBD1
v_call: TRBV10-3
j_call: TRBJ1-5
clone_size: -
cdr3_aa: CAISESTRGGNQPQHF
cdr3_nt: TGTGCCATCAGTGAGTCGACCAGGGGGGGCAATCAGCCCCAGCATTTT

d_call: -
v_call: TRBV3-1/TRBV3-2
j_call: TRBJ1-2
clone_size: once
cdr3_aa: CASSLWQGGYTF
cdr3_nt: TGTGCCAGTTCTCTGTGGCAGGGAGGCTACACCTTC

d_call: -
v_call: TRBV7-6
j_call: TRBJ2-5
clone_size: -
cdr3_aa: CASSLAVGGLSRQETQYF
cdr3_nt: TGTGCCAGCAGCTTAGCGGTGGGGGGGCTATCTCGGCAAGAGACCCAGTACTTC

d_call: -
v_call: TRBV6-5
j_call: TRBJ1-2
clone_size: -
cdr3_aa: CASMLVIRGLDYTF
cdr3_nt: TGTGCCAGCATGTTGGTAATACGGGGGCTGGACTACACCTTC

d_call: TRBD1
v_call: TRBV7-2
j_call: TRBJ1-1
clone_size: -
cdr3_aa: CASSFGTVGNTEAFF
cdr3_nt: TGTGCCAGCAGCTTTGGGACAGTTGGAAACACTGAAGCTTTCTTT

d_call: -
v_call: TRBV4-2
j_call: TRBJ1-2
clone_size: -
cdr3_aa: CASSQTGIQPLGYTF
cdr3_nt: TGTGCCAGCAGCCAGACCGGGATCCAACCACTTGGCTACACCTTC

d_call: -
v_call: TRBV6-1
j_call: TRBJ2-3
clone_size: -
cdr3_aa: CASSDAPLDTQYF
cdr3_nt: TGTGCCAGCAGTGATGCCCCGTTGGATACGCAGTATTTT

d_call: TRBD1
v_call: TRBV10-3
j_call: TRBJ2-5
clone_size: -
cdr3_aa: CAITDRGHQETQYF
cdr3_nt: TGTGCCATCACGGACAGGGGGCATCAAGAGACCCAGTACTTC

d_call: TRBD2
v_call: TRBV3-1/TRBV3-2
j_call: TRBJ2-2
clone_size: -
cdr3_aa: CASSQGLAGGSAGELFF
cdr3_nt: TGTGCCAGCAGCCAAGGCCTAGCGGGGGGATCGGCCGGGGAGCTGTTTTTT

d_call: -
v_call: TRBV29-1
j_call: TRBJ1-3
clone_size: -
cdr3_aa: CSVARDSGNTIYF
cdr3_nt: TGCAGCGTTGCCAGGGACTCTGGAAACACCATATATTTT

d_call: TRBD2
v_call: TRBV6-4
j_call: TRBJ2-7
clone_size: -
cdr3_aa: CASTKGAVNGGARYEQYF
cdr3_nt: TGTGCCAGCACCAAAGGGGCAGTCAACGGGGGGGCCCGCTACGAGCAGTACTTC

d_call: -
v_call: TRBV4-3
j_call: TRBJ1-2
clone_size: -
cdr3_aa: CASSQDRRGDYGYTF
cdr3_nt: TGCGCCAGCAGCCAAGATAGGCGGGGGGACTATGGCTACACCTTC

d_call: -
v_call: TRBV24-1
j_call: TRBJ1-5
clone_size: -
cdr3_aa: CATSEGRVGEPQHF
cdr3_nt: TGTGCCACCAGTGAGGGCAGGGTGGGTGAGCCCCAGCATTTT

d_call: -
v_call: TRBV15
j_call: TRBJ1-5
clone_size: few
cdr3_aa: CATSRSSGRASDQPQHF
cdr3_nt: TGTGCCACCAGCAGATCCTCGGGGAGGGCAAGCGATCAGCCCCAGCATTTT

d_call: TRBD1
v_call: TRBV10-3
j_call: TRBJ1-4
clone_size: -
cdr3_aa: CAISLRDRGEKLFF
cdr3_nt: TGTGCCATCAGCCTCCGGGACAGGGGTGAAAAACTGTTTTTT

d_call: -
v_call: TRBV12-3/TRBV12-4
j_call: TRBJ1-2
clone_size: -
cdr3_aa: CASSTIYGYTF
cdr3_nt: TGTGCCAGCAGTACCATCTATGGCTACACCTTC

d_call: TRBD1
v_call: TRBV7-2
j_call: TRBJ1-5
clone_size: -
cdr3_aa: CASSLGQGAGQPQHF
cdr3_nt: TGTGCCAGCAGCCTCGGGCAGGGGGCTGGTCAGCCCCAGCATTTT

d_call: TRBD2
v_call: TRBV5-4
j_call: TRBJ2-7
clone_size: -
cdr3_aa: CASSASTGGGSSYEQYF
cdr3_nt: TGTGCCAGCAGCGCCTCCACCGGGGGGGGGAGCTCCTACGAGCAGTACTTC

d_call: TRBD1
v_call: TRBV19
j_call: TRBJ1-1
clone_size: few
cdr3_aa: CASTKTGGGTEAFF
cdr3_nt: TGTGCCAGTACCAAGACAGGGGGGGGAACTGAAGCTTTCTTT

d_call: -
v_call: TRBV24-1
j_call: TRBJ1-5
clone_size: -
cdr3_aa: CATSDFNSNQPQHF
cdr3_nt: TGTGCCACCAGTGATTTCAACAGCAATCAGCCCCAGCATTTT